The 24 T cell receptor beta chains given below trace back to one sample, sequenced in a study of T cells in narcolepsy. Clones were sequenced by immunoSEQ multiplex PCR, and TCRdb holds only the in-frame ones, with some missing. Of 25,000 to 30,000 clones in the sample, approximately 83% were seen once. The sequencing input was CD45RA- memory CD4+ T cells from PBMCs. The source is a human donor with narcolepsy.

This clone was seen more than once but under ten times. The CDR3, as DNA: TGTGCCAGCTCACCACCCCGCGGAGATCAGCCCCAGCATTTT. Protein: CASSPPRGDQPQHF. The chain links TRBV18 to TRBJ1-5; D gene unclear. V was shortened by 0 bases and J by 5 bases, with 8 bases between the two germline ends. This CDR3 contains 14 residues. CDR1 and CDR2 (germline): KGHSH, LQKENI.

The V and J genes are TRBV11-1 and TRBJ1-1; tentative D call: TRBD1 (6 bases). The CDR3 consists of 15 residues. In germline, CDR1 is SGHAT, CDR2 FQDESV (reference sequence). V dropped 5 bases and J dropped 1 base, with 14 bases sitting between them. The CDR3 reads CASSPEKTGNTEAFF. The DNA of the CDR3 is TGTGCCAGCAGCCCCGAAAAGACAGGGAACACTGAAGCTTTCTTT.

This chain joins TRBV6-5 and TRBJ1-2; 8 nucleotides line up with TRBD1. Germline CDR1 reads MNHEY; CDR2 reads SVGAGI. With 0 bases clipped from V and 6 bases from J, the junction kept 6 bases outside the gene matches. The CDR3 covers 15 residues. The CDR3 DNA is TGTGCCAGCAGTTACTCGCTGACAGGGGAACATGGCTACACCTTC. Translating gives CASSYSLTGEHGYTF.

This clone was recorded a few times. The CDR3 sequence: CASSLKQRNQPQHF. The CDR3 region has the DNA TGTGCCAGCAGTTTAAAACAGCGCAATCAGCCCCAGCATTTT. The chain has TRBV27 and TRBJ1-5; D is unresolved. The V gene lost 2 bases and the J gene lost 2 bases, with 7 bases spanning the gap. This CDR3 has 14 residues. Germline V gives CDR1 MNHEY, CDR2 SMNVEV (reference sequence).

V and J are TRBV5-4 and TRBJ1-1, with D uncertain. The CDR3 sequence is 14 residues long. Germline CDR1 SGHNT, CDR2 YYREEE (reference sequence). V was clipped by 4 bases and J by 1 base, with 11 bases between them. For the CDR3, the DNA is TGTGCCAGCAGCCTAGTGGCAGGGAACACTGAAGCTTTCTTT. Translation: CASSLVAGNTEAFF.

The gene calls are TRBV19 and TRBJ2-7, with TRBD1 matching 9 bases. CDR3 length equals 14 residues. V shed 7 bases and J 0 bases; nucleotides not matched to a gene: 4. CDR1 and CDR2 (germline): LNHDA, SQIVND (reference sequence). Written as DNA, the CDR3 is TGTGCCAGTAAAACGGACAGGGGCTCCTACGAGCAGTACTTC. This encodes CASKTDRGSYEQYF.

The chain uses TRBV7-2 and TRBJ1-2; D possibly corresponds to TRBD1 (5 bases). Trimming cost V 5 bases and J 6 bases, with 13 bases left between them. CDR3 size: 13 residues. The V gene's germline CDR1 is SGHTA and CDR2 FQGNSA. The CDR3 nucleotides read TGTGCCAGCAGCAGGGGCAGGGTCGATGGCTACACCTTC. Amino acid sequence: CASSRGRVDGYTF.

This chain uses TRBV7-8 with TRBJ2-2; 7 bases fit TRBD2. This CDR3 comprises 15 residues. Trimming took 5 bases from V and 5 from J; bases not matched to a gene: 8. Germline CDR1 SGHVS, CDR2 FQNEAQ. The CDR3 region has the DNA TGTGCCAGCAGCCTCTCCGGGGGGTGGACCGGGGAGCTGTTTTTT. It specifies CASSLSGGWTGELFF.

The chain combines TRBV25-1 with TRBJ2-5; no clear D. The germline CDR1 and CDR2 sequences are MGHDK and SYGVNS. V lost 7 bases and J 4 bases, leaving 16 bases between the germline ends. This CDR3 is built from 14 residues. In nucleotides, the CDR3 is TGTGCCAGCACCCCTCCCGGTACATTAGAGACCCAGTACTTC. This encodes CASTPPGTLETQYF.

CDR3 sequence: CASQGWDEETQYF. Here the CDR3 DNA reads TGTGCCAGCCAGGGCTGGGACGAAGAGACCCAGTACTTC. The chain carries TRBV19 and TRBJ2-5, with D possibly called TRBD1 or TRBD2 (5 bases each). The germline gives CDR1 LNHDA, CDR2 SQIVND (reference sequence). CDR3 size: 13 residues. The V gene lost 9 bases and the J gene lost 3 bases, with 14 bases spanning the gap.

The sample holds one count of this clone. The chain combines TRBV2 with TRBJ2-7; possible D gene TRBD1, 5 bases. The CDR3 is made up of 14 amino acids. From germline, CDR1 is SNHLY and CDR2 FYNNEI. Trimming left V 6 bases short and J 0 bases short, with 12 bases between. CDR3 in DNA: TGTGCCAGCAGGAAGGACATCAGCTCCTACGAGCAGTACTTC. Protein: CASRKDISSYEQYF. Drawing the rest from reference TRBV2 and TRBJ2-7, the complete variable domain is EPEVTQTPSHQVTQMGQEVILRCVPISNHLYFYWYRQILGQKVEFLVSFYNNEISEKSEIFDDQFSVERPDGSNFTLKIRSTKLEDSAMYFCASRKDISSYEQYFGPGTRLTVT.

The chain is built from TRBV27 and TRBJ1-6; D remains unclear. The germline gives CDR1 MNHEY, CDR2 SMNVEV (reference sequence). Trimming cost V 3 bases and J 3 bases, with 3 bases left between them. This CDR3 region has 13 residues. CDR3 region: CASSFNYNSPLHF. DNA of the CDR3: TGTGCCAGCAGTTTCAACTATAATTCACCCCTCCACTTT.

The chain joins TRBV7-9 to TRBJ1-1; 8 bases are a match to TRBD1. With V trimmed by 3 bases and J by 0 bases, 15 bases remained unmatched. This CDR3 region has 19 residues. Germline lookup yields CDR1 SEHNR and CDR2 FQNEAQ (reference sequence). This chain's CDR3 is CASSLWQGAGLGMNTEAFF. CDR3 bases: TGTGCCAGCAGCTTGTGGCAGGGGGCCGGCTTAGGGATGAACACTGAAGCTTTCTTT.

About this clone itself: Other DNA sequences in the same sample also yield this CDR3. The chain combines TRBV7-7 with TRBJ1-5; 7 nucleotides match TRBD1. In germline, CDR1 is SSHAT, CDR2 FNYEAQ (reference sequence). This CDR3 spans 16 amino acids. V shed 5 bases and J 4 bases; nucleotides not matched to a gene: 11. The CDR3: CASSPWDRFGNQPQHF. CDR3 DNA sequence: TGTGCCAGCAGCCCCTGGGACAGATTTGGTAATCAGCCCCAGCATTTT.

This clone was counted between two and nine times. The rearrangement links TRBV28 to TRBJ2-2; D not resolved. Per the germline V gene, CDR1 is MDHEN and CDR2 is SYDVKM. Trimming removed 8 bases from V and 7 bases from J, with 8 bases in between. The CDR3 contains 11 residues. CDR3 DNA sequence: TGTGCCAGCCTCAGAGGCGGGGAGCTGTTTTTT. Translated: CASLRGGELFF. The entire variable domain, with the rest obtained from reference TRBV28 and TRBJ2-2, is as follows: DVKVTQSSRYLVKRTGEKVFLECVQDMDHENMFWYRQDPGLGLRLIYFSYDVKMKEKGDIPEGYSVSREKKERFSLILESASTNQTSMYLCASLRGGELFFGEGSRLTVL.

The rearrangement joins TRBV7-5 to TRBJ2-7. TRBV7-5 constitutes a pseudogene. This CDR3 has 13 amino acids. CDR3 sequence (DNA): TGTGTCAGAACGTCCGGGACGACTTACGAGCAGTACTTC. Protein product: CVRTSGTTYEQYF.

The chain employs TRBV6-4 and TRBJ2-3, with 11 bases matching TRBD2. This CDR3 contains 15 residues. Germline CDR1 reads MRHNA; CDR2 reads SNTAGT. Trimming removed 0 bases from V and 4 bases from J; junction bases left unmatched: 0. The CDR3 DNA reads as TGTGCCAGCAGTGACTCTAGCGGGGGGGCAGATACGCAGTATTTT. Its protein product is CASSDSSGGADTQYF.

This clone has just one count. The chain combines TRBV12-2 with TRBJ2-7; the table's D call, TRBD2, was not checked against the DNA. TRBV12-2 has pseudogene status. The length of the CDR3 is 16 residues. CDR3 amino acids: CASRLAGRGIPYEQYF. CDR3 DNA: TGTGCAAGTCGCTTAGCAGGGCGGGGGATTCCCTACGAGCAGTACTTC.

The chain couples TRBV4-3 to TRBJ1-2, with unresolved D. Germline V gene sequence: CDR1 LGHNA, CDR2 YSLEER. The CDR3 loop spans 16 amino acids. Between the trimmed V and J ends, which lost 0 bases and 6 bases, there was a span of 17 bases. CDR3 in DNA: TGCGCCAGCAGCCAAGATTTACCCTCTGTTAATCATGGCTACACCTTC. It translates to CASSQDLPSVNHGYTF.

The chain combines TRBV6-1 with TRBJ1-5, with 9 positions matching TRBD1. Germline assignment: CDR1 MNHNS and CDR2 SASEGT. The CDR3 has 20 residues. The ends lost 4 bases at V and 0 bases at J; junction bases unmatched: 16. The CDR3 DNA follows: TGTGCCAGCAGTGGACAGGGGGTAGGAAAATCCCCCAGTAGCAATCAGCCCCAGCATTTT. Encoded protein: CASSGQGVGKSPSSNQPQHF.

J is TRBJ2-2 and V is TRBV18; possibly TRBD2 for D (6 bases). V lost 0 bases and J 4 bases, leaving 9 bases between the germline ends. The CDR3 runs to 15 residues. CDR1 is KGHSH and CDR2 is LQKENI in the germline V gene. CDR3 DNA: TGTGCCAGCTCACCACCGGGGGGATCCACCGGGGAGCTGTTTTTT. Its protein product is CASSPPGGSTGELFF.

The chain joins TRBV4-2 to TRBJ2-5; D is possibly TRBD1 or TRBD2 (6 bases each). This CDR3 region has 17 residues. In germline, CDR1 is LGHNA, CDR2 YNFKEQ. V was clipped by 1 base and J by 3 bases, with 18 bases between them. The CDR3 coding sequence is TGTGCCAGCAGCCAAGGTTCTGGGGGGCAGGGTAAAGAGACCCAGTACTTC. Amino acids: CASSQGSGGQGKETQYF.

The chain uses TRBV2 and TRBJ1-5; D unclear. Germline-derived CDR1 and CDR2 are SNHLY and FYNNEI. V gave up 6 bases and J gave up 1 base, with 10 bases separating them. The CDR3 has 14 residues. CDR3 region: CASSPSQSNQPQHF. The CDR3, as DNA: TGTGCCAGCAGCCCTAGCCAGAGCAATCAGCCCCAGCATTTT.

This chain connects TRBV27 to TRBJ1-4; 7 bases are shared with TRBD1. This CDR3 has 15 residues. CDR1 MNHEY and CDR2 SMNVEV come from the germline V gene (reference sequence). J gave up 10 bases and V 4 bases, and 12 bases lay outside the gene matches. The CDR3 here is CASSSPGTASVKLFF. CDR3 DNA: TGTGCCAGCAGTTCCCCCGGGACAGCTAGTGTAAAACTGTTTTTT.